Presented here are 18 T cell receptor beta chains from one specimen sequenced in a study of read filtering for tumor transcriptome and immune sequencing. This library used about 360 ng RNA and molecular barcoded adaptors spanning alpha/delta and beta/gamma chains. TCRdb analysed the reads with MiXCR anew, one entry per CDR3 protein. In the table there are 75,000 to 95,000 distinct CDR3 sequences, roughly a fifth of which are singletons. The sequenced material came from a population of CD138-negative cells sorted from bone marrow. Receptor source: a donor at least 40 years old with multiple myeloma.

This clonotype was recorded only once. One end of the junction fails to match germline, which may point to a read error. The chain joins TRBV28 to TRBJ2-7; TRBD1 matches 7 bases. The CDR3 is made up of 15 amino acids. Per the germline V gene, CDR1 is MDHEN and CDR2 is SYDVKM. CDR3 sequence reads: CVSSRGGTEAYEQYF. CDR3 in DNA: TGTGTCAGCAGTAGGGGTGGGACAGAAGCCTACGAGCAGTACTTC.

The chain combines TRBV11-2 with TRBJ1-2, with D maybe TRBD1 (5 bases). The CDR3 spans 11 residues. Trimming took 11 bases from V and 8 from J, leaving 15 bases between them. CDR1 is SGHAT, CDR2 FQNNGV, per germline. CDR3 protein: CASRGVSGYTF. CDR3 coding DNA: TGTGCCTCCCGGGGGGTTAGCGGCTACACCTTC.

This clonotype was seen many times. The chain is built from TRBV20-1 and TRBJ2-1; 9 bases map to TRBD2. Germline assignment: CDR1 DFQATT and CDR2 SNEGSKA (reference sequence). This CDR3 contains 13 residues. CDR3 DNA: TGCAGCCCACTAGCGGGCGAGAACAATGAGCAGTTCTTC. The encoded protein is CSPLAGENNEQFF.

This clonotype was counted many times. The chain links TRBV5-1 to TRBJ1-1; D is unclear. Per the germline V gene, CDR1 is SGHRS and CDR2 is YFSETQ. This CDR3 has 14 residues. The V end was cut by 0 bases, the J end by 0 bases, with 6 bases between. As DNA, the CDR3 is TGCGCCAGCAGCTTGGGGCAGATGAACACTGAAGCTTTCTTT. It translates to CASSLGQMNTEAFF. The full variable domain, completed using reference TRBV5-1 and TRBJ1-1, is KAGVTQTPRYLIKTRGQQVTLSCSPISGHRSVSWYQQTPGQGLQFLFEYFSETQRNKGNFPGRFSGRQFSNSRSEMNVSTLELGDSALYLCASSLGQMNTEAFFGQGTRLTVV.

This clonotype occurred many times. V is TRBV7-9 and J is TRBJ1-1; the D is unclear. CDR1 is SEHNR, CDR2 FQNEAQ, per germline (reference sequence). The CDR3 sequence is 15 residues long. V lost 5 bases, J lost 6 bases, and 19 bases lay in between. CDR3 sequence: CASSRLSDWASEAFF. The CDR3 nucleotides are TGTGCCAGCAGCCGCCTTTCAGACTGGGCCTCTGAAGCTTTCTTT.

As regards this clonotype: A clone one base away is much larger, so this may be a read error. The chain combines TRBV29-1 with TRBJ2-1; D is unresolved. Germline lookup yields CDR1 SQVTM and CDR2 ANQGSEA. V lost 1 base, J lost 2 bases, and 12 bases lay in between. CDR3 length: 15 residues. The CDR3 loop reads CSVEGAGNPYNEQFF. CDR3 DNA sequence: TGCAGCGTTGAAGGGGCAGGCAACCCCTACAATGAGCAGTTCTTC.

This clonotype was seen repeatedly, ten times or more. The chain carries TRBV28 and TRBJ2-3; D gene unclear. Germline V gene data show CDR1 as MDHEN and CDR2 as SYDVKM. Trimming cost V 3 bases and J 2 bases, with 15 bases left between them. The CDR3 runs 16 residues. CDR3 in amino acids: CASSFSVGTTTDTQYF. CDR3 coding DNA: TGTGCCAGCAGTTTTTCGGTTGGAACTACCACAGATACGCAGTATTTT.

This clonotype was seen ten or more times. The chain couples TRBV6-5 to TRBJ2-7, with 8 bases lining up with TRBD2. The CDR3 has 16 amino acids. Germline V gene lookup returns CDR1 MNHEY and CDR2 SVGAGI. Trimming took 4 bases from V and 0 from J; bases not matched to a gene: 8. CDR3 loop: CASSSAGRGVSYEQYF. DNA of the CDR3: TGTGCCAGCAGTTCCGCCGGGAGGGGAGTCTCCTACGAGCAGTACTTC.

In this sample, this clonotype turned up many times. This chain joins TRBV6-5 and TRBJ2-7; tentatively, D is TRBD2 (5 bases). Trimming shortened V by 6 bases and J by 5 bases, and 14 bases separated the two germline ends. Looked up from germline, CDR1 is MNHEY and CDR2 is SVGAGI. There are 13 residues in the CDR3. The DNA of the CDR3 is TGTGCCAGCAGCCGTACGAGGGATAACGAGCAGTACTTC. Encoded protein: CASSRTRDNEQYF.

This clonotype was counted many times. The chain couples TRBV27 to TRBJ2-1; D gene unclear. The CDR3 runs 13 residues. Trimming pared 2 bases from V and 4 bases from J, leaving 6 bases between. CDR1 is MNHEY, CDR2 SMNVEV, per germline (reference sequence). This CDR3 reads CASSLEQYNEQFF. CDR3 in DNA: TGTGCCAGCAGTTTAGAACAGTACAATGAGCAGTTCTTC.

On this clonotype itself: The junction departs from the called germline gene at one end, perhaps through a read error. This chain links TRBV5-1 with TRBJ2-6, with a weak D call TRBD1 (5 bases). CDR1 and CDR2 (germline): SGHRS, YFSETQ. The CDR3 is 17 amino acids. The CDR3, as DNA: TGCGCCAGCAGCTTGGTACAGGAGAGCTCTGGGGCCAACGTCCTGACTTTT. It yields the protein CASSLVQESSGANVLTF.

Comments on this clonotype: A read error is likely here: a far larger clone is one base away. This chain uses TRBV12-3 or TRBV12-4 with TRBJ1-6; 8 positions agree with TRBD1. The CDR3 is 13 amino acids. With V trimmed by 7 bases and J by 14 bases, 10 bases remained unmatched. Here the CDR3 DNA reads TGTGCCAGCACCAGGACAGGGAAATTCACCCTCCACTTT. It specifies CASTRTGKFTLHF.

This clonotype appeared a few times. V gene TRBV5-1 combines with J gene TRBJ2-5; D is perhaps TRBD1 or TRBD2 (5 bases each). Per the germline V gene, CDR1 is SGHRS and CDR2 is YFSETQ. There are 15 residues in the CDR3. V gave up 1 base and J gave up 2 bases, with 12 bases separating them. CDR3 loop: CASSLRGSGQETQYF. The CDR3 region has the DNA TGCGCCAGCAGCTTGAGGGGATCGGGACAAGAGACCCAGTACTTC. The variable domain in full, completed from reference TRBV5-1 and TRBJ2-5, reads KAGVTQTPRYLIKTRGQQVTLSCSPISGHRSVSWYQQTPGQGLQFLFEYFSETQRNKGNFPGRFSGRQFSNSRSEMNVSTLELGDSALYLCASSLRGSGQETQYFGPGTRLLVL.

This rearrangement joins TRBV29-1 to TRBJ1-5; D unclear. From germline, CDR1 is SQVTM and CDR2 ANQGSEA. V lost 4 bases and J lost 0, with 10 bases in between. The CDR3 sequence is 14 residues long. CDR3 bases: TGCAGCGTTGCAGAGAAAAATAGCAATCAGCCCCAGCATTTT. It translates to CSVAEKNSNQPQHF. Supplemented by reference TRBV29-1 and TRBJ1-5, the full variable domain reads SAVISQKPSRDICQRGTSLTIQCQVDSQVTMMFWYRQQPGQSLTLIATANQGSEATYESGFVIDKFPISRPNLTFSTLTVSNMSPEDSSIYLCSVAEKNSNQPQHFGDGTRLSIL.

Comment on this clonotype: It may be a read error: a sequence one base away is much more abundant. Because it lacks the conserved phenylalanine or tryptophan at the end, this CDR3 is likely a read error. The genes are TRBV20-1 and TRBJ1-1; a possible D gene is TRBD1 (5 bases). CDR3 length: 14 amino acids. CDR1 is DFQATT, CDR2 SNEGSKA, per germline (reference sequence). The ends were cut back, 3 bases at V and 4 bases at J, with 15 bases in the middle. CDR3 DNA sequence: TGCAGTGCTAGTAAGGAAGGGGCGGGCACTGAAGCTTTCCTT. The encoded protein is CSASKEGAGTEAFL.

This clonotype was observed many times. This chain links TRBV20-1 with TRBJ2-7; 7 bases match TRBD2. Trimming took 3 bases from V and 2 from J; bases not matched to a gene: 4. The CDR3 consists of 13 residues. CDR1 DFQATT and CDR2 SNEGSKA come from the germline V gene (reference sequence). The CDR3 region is CSASGTNAYEQYF. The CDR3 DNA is TGCAGTGCTAGTGGGACTAACGCCTACGAGCAGTACTTC.

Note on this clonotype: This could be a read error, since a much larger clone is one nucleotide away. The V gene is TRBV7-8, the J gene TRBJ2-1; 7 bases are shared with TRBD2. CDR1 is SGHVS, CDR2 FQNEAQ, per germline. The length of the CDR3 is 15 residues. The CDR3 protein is CASSPREDWNKEQFF. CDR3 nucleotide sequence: TGTGCCAGCAGCCCCCGGGAGGACTGGAACAAAGAGCAGTTCTTC.

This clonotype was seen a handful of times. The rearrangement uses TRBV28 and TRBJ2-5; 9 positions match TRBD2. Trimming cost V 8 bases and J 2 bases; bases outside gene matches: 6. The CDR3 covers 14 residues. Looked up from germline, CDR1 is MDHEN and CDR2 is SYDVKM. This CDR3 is CASRLAGSQETQYF. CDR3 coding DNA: TGTGCCAGCCGGCTAGCGGGGTCACAAGAGACCCAGTACTTC.